This T cell receptor (beta chain) was found in a study of blood T cell repertoires in COVID-19. Study as a whole: The origin of the acute and convalescent COVID-19 samples was the United States, Italy and Spain. Sources were T cells, B-cell-depleted T cells, or PBMCs; the material itself was cDNA or gDNA.

V was clipped by 6 bases and J by 5 bases, with 10 bases between them. The V gene's germline CDR1 is MNHEY and CDR2 SVGAGI. The CDR3 consists of 13 residues. Sequencing used immunoSEQ multiplex PCR; TCRdb keeps in-frame clones, though not all of them. Here the sample spans roughly 210,000 clones, around 90% being singletons. The specimen was peripheral blood. This chain joins TRBV6-5 and TRBJ1-4; D uncertain. This receptor was identified in a man between 70 and 80 years old with acute or convalescent COVID-19. In nucleotides, the CDR3 is TGTGCCAGCAGACCAGGAATAAATGAAAAACTGTTTTTT. It encodes CASRPGINEKLFF.